Included here is one TCR beta chain sequence, with context. The antigen is unknown. This sample is part of a study of T cell repertoires in cytomegalovirus infection. Study in general: Recently identified HLA-C-restricted and well-studied HLA-B-restricted CMV epitopes were used.

This CDR3 has 16 amino acids. Germline CDR1 is MNHEY and CDR2 is SMNVEV (reference sequence). With V trimmed by 0 bases and J by 7 bases, 4 bases remained unmatched. TCRdb used MiXCR to reprocess the reads, holding one entry per CDR3 protein. The table shows around 140,000 distinct CDR3 sequences, with about 31% occurring only once. The TCR was taken from a human donor in good health (CMV status not recorded). Some clones in this sample may be carry-over from other donors' samples. The V and J genes are TRBV27 and TRBJ2-2; 11 nucleotides line up with TRBD1. Here the sequenced sample was CD8+ T cells from cultured PBMCs, taken from culture after CMV antigen stimulation. The CDR3, as DNA: TGTGCCAGCAGTTTATCCGGACAGGGGGCAGTCGGGGAGCTGTTTTTT. It codes for CASSLSGQGAVGELFF.